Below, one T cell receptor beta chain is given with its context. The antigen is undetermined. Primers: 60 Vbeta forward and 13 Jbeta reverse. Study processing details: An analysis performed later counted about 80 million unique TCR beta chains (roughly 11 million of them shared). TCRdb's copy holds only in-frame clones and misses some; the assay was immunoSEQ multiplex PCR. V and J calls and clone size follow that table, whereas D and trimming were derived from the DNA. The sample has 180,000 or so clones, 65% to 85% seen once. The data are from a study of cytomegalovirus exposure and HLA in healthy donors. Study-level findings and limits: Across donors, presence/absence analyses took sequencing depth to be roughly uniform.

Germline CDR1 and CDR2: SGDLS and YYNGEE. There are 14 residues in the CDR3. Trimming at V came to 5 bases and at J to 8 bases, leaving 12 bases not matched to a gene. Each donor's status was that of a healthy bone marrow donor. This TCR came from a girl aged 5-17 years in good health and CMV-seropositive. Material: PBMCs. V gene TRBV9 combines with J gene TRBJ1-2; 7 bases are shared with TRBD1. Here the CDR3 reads CASRDPWRGQGYTF. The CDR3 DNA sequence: TGTGCCAGCAGGGACCCTTGGAGGGGGCAAGGCTACACCTTC.